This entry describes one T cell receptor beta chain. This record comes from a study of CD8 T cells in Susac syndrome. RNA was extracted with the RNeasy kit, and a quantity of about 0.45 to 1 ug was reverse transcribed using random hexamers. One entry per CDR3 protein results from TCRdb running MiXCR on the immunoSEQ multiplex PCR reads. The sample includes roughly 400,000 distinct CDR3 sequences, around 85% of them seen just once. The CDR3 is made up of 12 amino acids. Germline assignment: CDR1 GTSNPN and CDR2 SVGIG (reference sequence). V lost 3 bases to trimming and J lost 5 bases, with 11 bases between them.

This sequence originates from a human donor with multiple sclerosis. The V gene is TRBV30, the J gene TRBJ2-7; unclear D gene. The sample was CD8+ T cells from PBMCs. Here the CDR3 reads CAWRDLSHEQYF. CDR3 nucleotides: TGTGCCTGGAGGGACCTAAGCCACGAGCAGTACTTC.